These 13 T cell receptor beta chains originate from one sample sequenced in a study of cytomegalovirus exposure and HLA in healthy donors. The primer mix had 60 Vbeta and 13 Jbeta primers. Only in-frame clones appear in the TCRdb table, and some are missing; sequencing was by immunoSEQ multiplex PCR. The sample includes some 110,000 clones, about 80% of them seen just once. The sequenced sample was PBMCs. All receptors derive from a young woman in good health and CMV-seropositive.

The gene calls are TRBV4-1 and TRBJ2-3; D remains unclear. The CDR3 has 14 amino acids. With 3 bases removed from V and 4 bases from J, the gap between germline ends came to 11 bases. Germline V lookup: CDR1 MGHRA, CDR2 YSYEKL. The CDR3 region has the DNA TGCGCCAGCAGCCATCAAGGAGTTCCAGATACGCAGTATTTT. As protein: CASSHQGVPDTQYF.

The genes are TRBV5-8 and TRBJ2-7, with D tentatively TRBD1 (6 bases). The germline CDR1 and CDR2 sequences are SGHTS and YDEGEE. Trimming cost V 3 bases and J 0 bases, with 10 bases left between them. The CDR3 extends over 14 amino acids. CDR3 in amino acids: CASSYPDSSYEQYF. For the CDR3, the DNA is TGTGCCAGCAGCTACCCGGACAGCTCCTACGAGCAGTACTTC.

The J gene is TRBJ1-2, the V gene TRBV5-4, with unresolved D. The CDR3 totals 16 residues. CDR1 is SGHNT and CDR2 is YYREEE in the germline V gene (reference sequence). Trimming took off 4 bases at V and 3 bases at J, with 19 bases between the two ends. The CDR3 region has the DNA TGTGCCAGCAGCCCTTCGGGATCCTACCGTGACTATGGCTACACCTTC. This sequence encodes CASSPSGSYRDYGYTF.

With regard to this clone: An end of the junction differs from the germline gene, which may be a read error. This chain connects TRBV7-9 to TRBJ2-5; D perhaps matches TRBD2 (6 bases). Germline loops: CDR1 SEHNR, CDR2 FQNEAQ (reference sequence). CDR3 length: 14 residues. The CDR3 here is CASSLAGLGGLNNF. CDR3 sequence (DNA): TGTGCCAGCAGCTTAGCGGGGCTGGGGGGACTCAATAACTTC. The variable domain in full, with the rest retrieved from reference TRBV7-9 and TRBJ2-5, is DTGVSQNPRHKITKRGQNVTFRCDPISEHNRLYWYRQTLGQGPEFLTYFQNEAQLEKSRLLSDRFSAERPKGSFSTLEIQRTEQGDSAMYLCASSLAGLGGLNNFGPGTRLLVL.

This clone was detected once. Written as DNA, the CDR3 is TGCGCCAGCAGCTTGGGACACACGAGTCCGGGCTACACCTTC. Translation: CASSLGHTSPGYTF. The genes are TRBV5-1 and TRBJ1-2; D is uncertain. Trimming shortened V by 0 bases and J by 8 bases, and 14 bases separated the two germline ends. This CDR3 comprises 14 residues. Germline V gene sequence: CDR1 SGHRS, CDR2 YFSETQ.

This CDR3 reads CASSPGRESNEQFF. In DNA, the CDR3 is TGTGCCAGTAGTCCCGGGAGAGAATCCAATGAGCAGTTCTTC. The chain uses TRBV19 and TRBJ2-1; D is perhaps TRBD2 (6 bases). V was pared by 5 bases and J by 6 bases, with 14 bases between. Per the germline V gene, CDR1 is LNHDA and CDR2 is SQIVND (reference sequence). CDR3 length: 14 residues.

The chain employs TRBV19 and TRBJ1-3, with D perhaps matching TRBD1 (5 bases). V was cut by 5 bases and J by 4 bases, with 12 bases left in between. The CDR3 is 14 residues long. Per the germline V gene, CDR1 is LNHDA and CDR2 is SQIVND (reference sequence). The chain's CDR3 is CASSPRDFGNTIYF. The CDR3 nucleotides read TGTGCCAGTAGTCCCCGGGACTTCGGAAACACCATATATTTT.

CDR3 bases: TGTGCCAGCAGTTTAGCCGGGAGAGAACTCTATGGCTACACCTTC. Amino acid sequence: CASSLAGRELYGYTF. The chain has TRBV28 and TRBJ1-2; D is ambiguous. This CDR3 has 15 residues. Per the germline V gene, CDR1 is MDHEN and CDR2 is SYDVKM. Trimming took off 2 bases at V and 4 bases at J, with 14 bases between the two ends.

The rearrangement links TRBV30 to TRBJ2-1; 7 nucleotides match TRBD2. Germline V gene lookup returns CDR1 GTSNPN and CDR2 SVGIG (reference sequence). This CDR3 is 13 amino acids long. This chain's CDR3 is CASSGPSSYEQFF. In nucleotides, the CDR3 is TGTGCTTCTAGCGGCCCTTCGAGCTATGAGCAGTTCTTC.

This clone was counted only a few times. The V gene is TRBV30, the J gene TRBJ1-2; tentatively, D is TRBD1 (5 bases). This CDR3 is 13 amino acids long. Germline V gene data show CDR1 as GTSNPN and CDR2 as SVGIG (reference sequence). The ends were cut back, 1 base at V and 5 bases at J, with 11 bases in the middle. The CDR3 loop reads CAWSDTTVYGYTF. CDR3 sequence (DNA): TGTGCCTGGAGTGATACGACAGTTTATGGCTACACCTTC.

The chain carries TRBV6-5 and TRBJ2-5; possibly TRBD1 for D (6 bases). Germline V gene sequence: CDR1 MNHEY, CDR2 SVGAGI. Trimming stripped 7 bases from V and 5 bases from J, with 14 bases between. This CDR3 has 13 residues. For the CDR3, the DNA is TGTGCCAGCACCAGGACAGAGTATGAGACCCAGTACTTC. This gives the protein CASTRTEYETQYF.

This clone is a singleton in its sample. The CDR3 here is CASSLQESYEQYF. CDR3 coding DNA: TGTGCCAGCAGCTTACAGGAATCCTACGAGCAGTACTTC. The V gene is TRBV11-2, the J gene TRBJ2-7; D not certain. The CDR3 length is 13 residues. V was clipped by 2 bases and J by 1 base, with 6 bases between them. CDR1 and CDR2 from the germline V gene are SGHAT and FQNNGV.

The CDR3 coding sequence is TGTGCTAGTGGTTTGGGTCTCGGACAGGGGGTAAATGAAGCTTTCTTT. Protein product: CASGLGLGQGVNEAFF. V and J are TRBV12-5 and TRBJ1-1; TRBD1 agrees at 10 bases. The CDR3 has 16 amino acids. Germline CDR1 is LGHNT and CDR2 is FRNRAP. Germline trimming cut 1 base from V and 7 bases from J; bases unmatched to any gene: 9.